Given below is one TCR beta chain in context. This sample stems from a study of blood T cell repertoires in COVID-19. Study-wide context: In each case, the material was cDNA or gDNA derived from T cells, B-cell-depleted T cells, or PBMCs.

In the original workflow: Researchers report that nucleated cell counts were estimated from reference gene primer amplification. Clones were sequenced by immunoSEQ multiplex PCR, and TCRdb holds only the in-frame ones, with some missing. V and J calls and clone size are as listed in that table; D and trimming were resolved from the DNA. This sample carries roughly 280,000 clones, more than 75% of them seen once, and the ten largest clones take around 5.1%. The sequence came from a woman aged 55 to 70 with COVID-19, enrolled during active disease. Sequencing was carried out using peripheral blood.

CDR3 protein: CASTRAFGSDTQYF. The DNA for the CDR3 is TGTGCCAGTACCCGAGCGTTCGGGTCAGATACGCAGTATTTT. This rearrangement joins TRBV19 to TRBJ2-3; D is undetermined. CDR1 is LNHDA and CDR2 is SQIVND in the germline V gene (reference sequence). V was trimmed by 7 bases and J by 4 bases, leaving 15 bases between them. The CDR3 has 14 amino acids.